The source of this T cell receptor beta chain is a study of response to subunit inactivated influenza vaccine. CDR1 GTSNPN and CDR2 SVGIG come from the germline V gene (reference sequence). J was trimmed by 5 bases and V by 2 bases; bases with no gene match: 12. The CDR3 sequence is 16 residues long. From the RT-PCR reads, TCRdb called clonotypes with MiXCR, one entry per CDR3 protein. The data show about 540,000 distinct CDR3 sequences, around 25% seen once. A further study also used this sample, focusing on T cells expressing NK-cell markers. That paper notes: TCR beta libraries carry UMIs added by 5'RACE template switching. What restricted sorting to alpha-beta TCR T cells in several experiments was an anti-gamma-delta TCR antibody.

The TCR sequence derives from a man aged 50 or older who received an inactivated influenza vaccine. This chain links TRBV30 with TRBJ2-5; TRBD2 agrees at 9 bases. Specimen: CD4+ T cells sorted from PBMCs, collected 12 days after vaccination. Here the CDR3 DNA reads TGTGCCTGGAGTCGAGGAGTAGCGGGAGTTTGGGAGACCCAGTACTTC. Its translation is CAWSRGVAGVWETQYF. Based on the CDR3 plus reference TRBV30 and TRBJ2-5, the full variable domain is SQTIHQWPATLVQPVGSPLSLECTVEGTSNPNLYWYRQAAGRGLQLLFYSVGIGQISSEVPQNLSASRPQDRQFILSSKKLLLSDSGFYLCAWSRGVAGVWETQYFGPGTRLLVL.